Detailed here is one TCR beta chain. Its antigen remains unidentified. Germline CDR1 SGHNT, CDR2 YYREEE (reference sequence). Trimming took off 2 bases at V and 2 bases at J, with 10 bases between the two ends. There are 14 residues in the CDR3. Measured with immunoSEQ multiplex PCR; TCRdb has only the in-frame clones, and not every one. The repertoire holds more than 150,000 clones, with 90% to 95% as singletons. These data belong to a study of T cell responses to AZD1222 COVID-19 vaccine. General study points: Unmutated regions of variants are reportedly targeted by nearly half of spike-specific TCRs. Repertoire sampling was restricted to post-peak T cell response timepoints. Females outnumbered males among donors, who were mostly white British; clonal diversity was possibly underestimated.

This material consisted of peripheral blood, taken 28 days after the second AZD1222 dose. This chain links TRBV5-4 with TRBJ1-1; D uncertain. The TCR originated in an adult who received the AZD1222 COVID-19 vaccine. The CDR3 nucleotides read TGTGCCAGCAGCTTTTCTCTAGGTAACACTGAAGCTTTCTTT. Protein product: CASSFSLGNTEAFF. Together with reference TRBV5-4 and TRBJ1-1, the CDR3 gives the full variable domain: ETGVTQSPTHLIKTRGQQVTLRCSSQSGHNTVSWYQQALGQGPQFIFQYYREEENGRGNFPPRFSGLQFPNYSSELNVNALELDDSALYLCASSFSLGNTEAFFGQGTRLTVV.